These 29 T cell receptor beta chains share one sample of origin, sequenced in a study of shared clonotypes between healthy human individuals. Assay used: immunoSEQ multiplex PCR; TCRdb lists only in-frame clones, some missing. The table records hundreds of thousands of clones, 95% to 98% of them present only once. What was sequenced was naive CD4+ T cells sorted from blood. The sample's subset: CD45RA+ positively selected. The receptors here all came from a woman aged 25 to 39 in good health.

The V gene is TRBV19, the J gene TRBJ1-1; 8 nucleotides match TRBD1. J gave up 1 base and V 6 bases, and 1 base lay outside the gene matches. The CDR3 spans 13 residues. Germline CDR1 LNHDA, CDR2 SQIVND (reference sequence). CDR3 coding DNA: TGTGCCAGTAGGACAGGGGCGAACACTGAAGCTTTCTTT. Translating it yields CASRTGANTEAFF.

J is TRBJ2-5 and V is TRBV7-4; 9 bases are a match to TRBD1. Germline V gene sequence: CDR1 SGHVT, CDR2 SQSDAQ. This CDR3 region has 14 residues. With V trimmed by 5 bases and J by 5 bases, 6 bases remained unmatched. Here the CDR3 reads CASSPVGQGETQYF. CDR3 in DNA: TGTGCCAGCAGCCCCGTCGGACAGGGGGAGACCCAGTACTTC. The full variable domain, its missing parts supplied by reference TRBV7-4 and TRBJ2-5, is GAGVSQSPRYKVAKRGRDVALRCDSISGHVTLYWYRQTLGQGSEVLTYSQSDAQRDKSGRPSGRFSAERPERSVSTLKIQRTEQGDSAVYLCASSPVGQGETQYFGPGTRLLVL.

The chain has TRBV5-6 and TRBJ1-3, with D perhaps TRBD1 (5 bases). The germline V and J ends were trimmed by 5 bases and 3 bases, with 12 bases remaining between them. This CDR3 is built from 14 residues. Germline values: CDR1 SGHDT, CDR2 YYEEEE. CDR3 amino acids: CASRSTGFGNTIYF. The CDR3 region has the DNA TGTGCCAGCAGGTCTACAGGATTTGGAAACACCATATATTTT.

The chain couples TRBV15 to TRBJ2-3; 8 bases line up with TRBD2. The trim removed 0 bases at V and 4 bases at J, leaving 9 bases unmatched. This CDR3 is 17 amino acids long. Germline assignment: CDR1 LNHNV and CDR2 YYDKDF (reference sequence). CDR3 nucleotide sequence: TGTGCCACCAGCAGAGATAGGGTGGGACTAGTCCCAGATACGCAGTATTTT. Its translation: CATSRDRVGLVPDTQYF.

J is TRBJ2-5 and V is TRBV5-4; D is possibly TRBD2 (6 bases). CDR1 and CDR2 from the germline V gene are SGHNT and YYREEE (reference sequence). This CDR3 comprises 16 residues. V lost 4 bases to trimming and J lost 4 bases, with 20 bases between them. The DNA for the CDR3 is TGTGCCAGCAGCGCGTCGAGAGGGGAGGTTGGAGAGACCCAGTACTTC. This translates into CASSASRGEVGETQYF.

J is TRBJ2-3 and V is TRBV5-6; no reliable D call. Per the germline V gene, CDR1 is SGHDT and CDR2 is YYEEEE. The CDR3 spans 15 residues. V lost 4 bases and J 5 bases, leaving 17 bases between the germline ends. The CDR3 reads CASSLRVEPLDTQYF. As DNA, the CDR3 is TGTGCCAGCAGCCTTCGGGTCGAGCCCCTAGATACGCAGTATTTT.

The chain recombines TRBV30 with TRBJ1-2; D gene uncertain. Trimming took off 0 bases at V and 6 bases at J, with 14 bases between the two ends. CDR1 GTSNPN and CDR2 SVGIG come from the germline V gene (reference sequence). The CDR3 loop spans 14 amino acids. The CDR3 here is CAWSVDFRQNGYTF. The CDR3 coding sequence is TGTGCCTGGAGTGTAGACTTCCGTCAAAATGGCTACACCTTC.

The gene calls are TRBV6-6 and TRBJ2-3, with D possibly being TRBD1 or TRBD2 (6 bases each). Germline V lookup: CDR1 MNHNY, CDR2 SVGAGI (reference sequence). Trimming took 6 bases from V and 6 from J, leaving 13 bases between them. This CDR3 spans 13 amino acids. The CDR3 DNA sequence: TGTGCCAGCAGAGAAGGGGGGTACGATACGCAGTATTTT. Translating it yields CASREGGYDTQYF.

The J gene is TRBJ2-5, the V gene TRBV2; D may be TRBD1 (5 bases). The assigned J gene may be wrong: the sequence end matches TRBJ2-7 better. This CDR3 contains 14 residues. The V gene's germline CDR1 is SNHLY and CDR2 FYNNEI. The CDR3, as DNA: TGTGCCAGCAGTATCAGGGTTACATCCTACGAGCAGTACTTC. Translation: CASSIRVTSYEQYF.

This chain uses TRBV5-1 with TRBJ2-1; D possibly corresponds to TRBD2 (6 bases). The germline V gene encodes CDR1 SGHRS and CDR2 YFSETQ. CDR3 length: 15 residues. Trimming took 4 bases from V and 6 from J, leaving 17 bases between them. The CDR3 is CASSPTGEVTNEQFF. Here the CDR3 DNA reads TGCGCCAGCAGCCCGACGGGGGAAGTGACCAATGAGCAGTTCTTC.

This chain uses TRBV4-1 with TRBJ1-4; D gene ambiguous. Trimming pared 1 base from V and 0 bases from J, leaving 9 bases between. CDR1 is MGHRA and CDR2 is YSYEKL in the germline V gene. This CDR3 is built from 16 residues. CDR3 nucleotides: TGCGCCAGCAGCCAAGGTCGGGCTGCAACTAATGAAAAACTGTTTTTT. It is translated as CASSQGRAATNEKLFF.

The chain links TRBV28 to TRBJ1-2, with unresolved D. The CDR3 runs 13 residues. The germline gives CDR1 MDHEN, CDR2 SYDVKM. The V end was cut by 5 bases, the J end by 8 bases, with 15 bases between. The CDR3 sequence is CASSRSGREGYTF. The CDR3 DNA follows: TGTGCCAGCAGTAGGTCGGGTCGGGAGGGCTACACCTTC.

This clone occurred once. The chain carries TRBV30 and TRBJ1-5; D might be TRBD1 (6 bases). This CDR3 has 18 residues. Trimming took 3 bases from V and 0 from J, leaving 21 bases between them. CDR1 GTSNPN and CDR2 SVGIG come from the germline V gene (reference sequence). In DNA, the CDR3 is TGTGCCTGGAGGAGGAGAGACAGGCAGCACTATAGCAATCAGCCCCAGCATTTT. Protein sequence: CAWRRRDRQHYSNQPQHF. Drawing the rest from reference TRBV30 and TRBJ1-5, the complete variable domain is SQTIHQWPATLVQPVGSPLSLECTVEGTSNPNLYWYRQAAGRGLQLLFYSVGIGQISSEVPQNLSASRPQDRQFILSSKKLLLSDSGFYLCAWRRRDRQHYSNQPQHFGDGTRLSIL.

The chain has TRBV27 and TRBJ2-7; 10 bases fit TRBD1. V lost 4 bases, J lost 4 bases, and 7 bases stayed unmatched. The CDR3 totals 15 residues. Germline V lookup: CDR1 MNHEY, CDR2 SMNVEV (reference sequence). This CDR3 is CASSSPGQGLYEQYF. The CDR3 DNA sequence: TGTGCCAGCAGTTCCCCGGGACAGGGGCTTTACGAGCAGTACTTC.

This clone was recorded once. In the same sample, other DNA sequences code for this CDR3. The chain joins TRBV2 to TRBJ2-5; D uncertain. V was shortened by 7 bases and J by 4 bases, with 7 bases between the two germline ends. The CDR3 totals 11 residues. CDR1 and CDR2 (germline): SNHLY, FYNNEI. As DNA, the CDR3 is TGTGCCAGCACCCCCGGAGAGACCCAGTACTTC. Residues: CASTPGETQYF.

The rearrangement joins TRBV15 to TRBJ2-7; D gene unclear. Per germline, CDR1 LNHNV and CDR2 YYDKDF (reference sequence). V dropped 5 bases and J dropped 1 base, with 15 bases sitting between them. The CDR3 consists of 15 residues. The CDR3 coding sequence is TGTGCCACCAGCCGCCTTGGCAGCGCGTCCTACGAGCAGTACTTC. Translation gives CATSRLGSASYEQYF.

This clone was observed once. The V and J genes are TRBV11-2 and TRBJ2-6; no clear D. This CDR3 has 13 amino acids. The V gene lost 6 bases and the J gene lost 2 bases, with 5 bases spanning the gap. Germline CDR1 SGHAT, CDR2 FQNNGV. The CDR3 spells CASRPPGANVLTF. The CDR3 DNA sequence: TGTGCCAGCAGACCTCCTGGGGCCAACGTCCTGACTTTC. Full variable domain (outside the CDR3, taken from reference TRBV11-2 and TRBJ2-6): EAGVAQSPRYKIIEKRQSVAFWCNPISGHATLYWYQQILGQGPKLLIQFQNNGVVDDSQLPKDRFSAERLKGVDSTLKIQPAKLEDSAVYLCASRPPGANVLTFGAGSRLTVL.

The chain uses TRBV5-1 and TRBJ1-1; tentatively, D is TRBD1 (5 bases). The germline gives CDR1 SGHRS, CDR2 YFSETQ. Trimming stripped 4 bases from V and 7 bases from J, with 14 bases between. The CDR3 covers 13 residues. CDR3 sequence reads: CASSEQVESEAFF. CDR3 bases: TGCGCCAGCAGCGAACAGGTAGAGAGTGAAGCTTTCTTT.

The J gene is TRBJ2-1, the V gene TRBV6-5; no firm D call. This CDR3 spans 15 amino acids. V shed 0 bases and J shed 3 bases, with 9 bases lying between them. Germline CDR1 reads MNHEY; CDR2 reads SVGAGI. This CDR3 reads CASSYSGNFYNEQFF. The CDR3 nucleotides are TGTGCCAGCAGTTACTCCGGAAACTTCTACAATGAGCAGTTCTTC.

The rearrangement joins TRBV5-1 to TRBJ2-3; D call uncertain. V lost 4 bases to trimming and J lost 4 bases, with 16 bases between them. This CDR3 is 15 amino acids long. CDR1 SGHRS and CDR2 YFSETQ come from the germline V gene. CDR3 amino acids: CASSPLGSEADTQYF. CDR3 coding DNA: TGCGCCAGCAGCCCTCTGGGCAGCGAGGCAGATACGCAGTATTTT.

This clone appeared a single time. DNA of the CDR3: TGTGCCAGCAGTTTAAGTATAAACAGGGGGGTAGGCGAGCAGTACTTC. It translates to CASSLSINRGVGEQYF. The V gene is TRBV28, the J gene TRBJ2-7, with 8 bases fitting TRBD1. This CDR3 has 16 amino acids. The germline V gene has CDR1 MDHEN and CDR2 SYDVKM. The V segment lost 2 bases and the J segment 6 bases; nucleotides outside the gene matches: 12.

This clone was counted a single time. For the CDR3, the DNA is TGTGCCAGCAGTCCCGGGACAGAGAAAAACATTCAGTACTTC. It translates to CASSPGTEKNIQYF. The V and J genes are TRBV6-6 and TRBJ2-4; 7 bases are a match to TRBD1. The J segment lost 4 bases and the V segment lost 5 bases, leaving 5 bases of the junction unmatched. Per germline, CDR1 MNHNY and CDR2 SVGAGI (reference sequence). CDR3 length: 14 residues.

The chain joins TRBV6-5 to TRBJ2-7, with 8 bases fitting TRBD2. The V gene end was trimmed by 6 bases and the J gene end by 5 bases; junction bases not matched to a gene: 12. Germline CDR1 MNHEY, CDR2 SVGAGI. This CDR3 contains 15 residues. The CDR3 bases are TGTGCCAGCAGACAACTAGCGGTTGCTTGGGACGAGCAGTACTTC. It codes for CASRQLAVAWDEQYF.

The V call is TRBV27, the J call TRBJ1-1; 7 nucleotides line up with TRBD1. The ends lost 6 bases at V and 1 base at J; junction bases unmatched: 8. Germline CDR1 and CDR2: MNHEY and SMNVEV (reference sequence). The CDR3 runs to 15 residues. DNA for the CDR3: TGTGCCAGCAGCCGAATCGGACAGGCGAACACTGAAGCTTTCTTT. This gives the protein CASSRIGQANTEAFF.

This rearrangement joins TRBV19 to TRBJ1-5, with D possibly matching TRBD1 (5 bases). The CDR3 consists of 17 residues. Trimming shortened V by 6 bases and J by 0 bases, and 18 bases separated the two germline ends. Germline V gives CDR1 LNHDA, CDR2 SQIVND (reference sequence). CDR3 in DNA: TGTGCCAGTAGCAACTCAAGACAGTCCTATAGCAATCAGCCCCAGCATTTT. Its protein product is CASSNSRQSYSNQPQHF. The variable domain in full, completed from reference TRBV19 and TRBJ1-5, reads DGGITQSPKYLFRKEGQNVTLSCEQNLNHDAMYWYRQDPGQGLRLIYYSQIVNDFQKGDIAEGYSVSREKKESFPLTVTSAQKNPTAFYLCASSNSRQSYSNQPQHFGDGTRLSIL.

This clone was observed a single time. The J gene is TRBJ2-7, the V gene TRBV15; 9 bases agree with TRBD2. The CDR3 runs 16 residues. Germline CDR1 reads LNHNV; CDR2 reads YYDKDF (reference sequence). V dropped 5 bases and J dropped 0; count of bases not matched to a gene: 8. The CDR3 region has the DNA TGTGCCACCAGCCTCGAAAGCGGGAGGCACTCCTACGAGCAGTACTTC. Translation: CATSLESGRHSYEQYF.

The chain is built from TRBV2 and TRBJ2-3; no clear D gene. Germline V gene data show CDR1 as SNHLY and CDR2 as FYNNEI. Trimming cost V 1 base and J 2 bases, with 7 bases left between them. The CDR3 is 14 residues long. Here the CDR3 reads CASSEGANTDTQYF. The CDR3 nucleotides read TGTGCCAGCAGTGAAGGGGCCAACACAGATACGCAGTATTTT.

CDR3 bases: TGTGCCAGTCAAACCCAACAGGGACGTCCCTACAATGAGCAGTTCTTC. Its protein is CASQTQQGRPYNEQFF. This chain uses TRBV19 with TRBJ2-1; a weak D match, TRBD1 (6 bases). CDR1 and CDR2 from the germline V gene are LNHDA and SQIVND (reference sequence). The CDR3 is made up of 16 amino acids. V gave up 8 bases and J gave up 2 bases, with 19 bases separating them. Full variable domain (outside the CDR3, taken from reference TRBV19 and TRBJ2-1): DGGITQSPKYLFRKEGQNVTLSCEQNLNHDAMYWYRQDPGQGLRLIYYSQIVNDFQKGDIAEGYSVSREKKESFPLTVTSAQKNPTAFYLCASQTQQGRPYNEQFFGPGTRLTVL.

The chain recombines TRBV1 with TRBJ2-7; TRBD2, the table's D call, lacks a check against the DNA. TRBV1 is flagged as a pseudogene. The CDR3 is 14 amino acids. The CDR3 nucleotides read TGCACCAGCAGCCAAGCTCAAACTAGCGACGAGCAGTACTTC. This gives the protein CTSSQAQTSDEQYF.